This TCR beta chain is drawn from a study of cytomegalovirus exposure and HLA in healthy donors. Study findings and constraints: The sole available immune exposure information was CMV serostatus. The study assumed roughly uniform donor sequencing depth for presence/absence analyses.

13 Jbeta primers and 60 Vbeta primers were used for the PCR. Clones were read by immunoSEQ multiplex PCR, and TCRdb kept only the in-frame ones, dropping some. The top ten hold approximately 10% of the sample, which has 150,000 to 200,000 clones, 75% seen once. Turning to this clone: Its antigen remains unidentified.

The length of the CDR3 is 14 residues. The germline V gene encodes CDR1 MDHEN and CDR2 SYDVKM. Trimming took 7 bases from V and 5 from J; bases not matched to a gene: 9. The genes are TRBV28 and TRBJ1-2; 8 bases align to TRBD1. The TCR was taken from a man aged 18 to 30 in good health and CMV-seropositive. The specimen sequenced was PBMCs. The CDR3 spells CASTKLRQGYGYTF. CDR3 nucleotide sequence: TGTGCCAGCACCAAGTTAAGACAGGGGTATGGCTACACCTTC.